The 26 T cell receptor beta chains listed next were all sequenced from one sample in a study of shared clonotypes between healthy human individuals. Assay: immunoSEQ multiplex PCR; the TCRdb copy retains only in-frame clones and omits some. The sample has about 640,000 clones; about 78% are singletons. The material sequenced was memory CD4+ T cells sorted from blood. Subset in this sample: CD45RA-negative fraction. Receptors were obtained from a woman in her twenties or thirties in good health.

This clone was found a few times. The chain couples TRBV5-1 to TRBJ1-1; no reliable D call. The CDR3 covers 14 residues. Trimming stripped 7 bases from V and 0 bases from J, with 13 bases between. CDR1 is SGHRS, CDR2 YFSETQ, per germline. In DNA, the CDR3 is TGCGCCAGCCACTTTGGGGAGGTGAACACTGAAGCTTTCTTT. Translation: CASHFGEVNTEAFF. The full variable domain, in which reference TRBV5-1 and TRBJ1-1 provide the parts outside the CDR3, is KAGVTQTPRYLIKTRGQQVTLSCSPISGHRSVSWYQQTPGQGLQFLFEYFSETQRNKGNFPGRFSGRQFSNSRSEMNVSTLELGDSALYLCASHFGEVNTEAFFGQGTRLTVV.

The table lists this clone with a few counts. The CDR3 here is CASNRVDSGNTIYF. The CDR3 nucleotides are TGTGCCAGCAACCGTGTCGACTCTGGAAACACCATATATTTT. The genes are TRBV28 and TRBJ1-3; D remains ambiguous. CDR1 is MDHEN, CDR2 SYDVKM, per germline. This CDR3 is 14 amino acids long. V was cut by 7 bases and J by 0 bases, with 10 bases left in between. Drawing the rest from reference TRBV28 and TRBJ1-3, the complete variable domain is DVKVTQSSRYLVKRTGEKVFLECVQDMDHENMFWYRQDPGLGLRLIYFSYDVKMKEKGDIPEGYSVSREKKERFSLILESASTNQTSMYLCASNRVDSGNTIYFGEGSWLTVV.

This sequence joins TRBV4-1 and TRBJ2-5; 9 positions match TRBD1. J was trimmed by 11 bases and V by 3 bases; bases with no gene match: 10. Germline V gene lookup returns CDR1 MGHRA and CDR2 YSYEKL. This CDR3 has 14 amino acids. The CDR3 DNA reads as TGCGCCAGCAGCCAGCCGGGACAGGGTCAATCTCAGTACTTC. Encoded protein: CASSQPGQGQSQYF.

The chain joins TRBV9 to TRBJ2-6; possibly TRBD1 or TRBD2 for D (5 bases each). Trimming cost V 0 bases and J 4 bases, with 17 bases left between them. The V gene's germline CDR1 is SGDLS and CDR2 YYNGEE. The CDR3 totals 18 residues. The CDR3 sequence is CASSVARGSLPGANVLTF. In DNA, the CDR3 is TGTGCCAGCAGCGTAGCTCGGGGCAGCCTACCCGGGGCCAACGTCCTGACTTTC.

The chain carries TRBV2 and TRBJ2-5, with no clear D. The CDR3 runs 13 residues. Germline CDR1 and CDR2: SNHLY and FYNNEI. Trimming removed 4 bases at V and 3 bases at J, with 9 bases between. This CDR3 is CASSVEEEETQYF. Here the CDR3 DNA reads TGTGCCAGCAGTGTTGAAGAGGAAGAGACCCAGTACTTC. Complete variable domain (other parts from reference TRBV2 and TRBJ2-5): EPEVTQTPSHQVTQMGQEVILRCVPISNHLYFYWYRQILGQKVEFLVSFYNNEISEKSEIFDDQFSVERPDGSNFTLKIRSTKLEDSAMYFCASSVEEEETQYFGPGTRLLVL.

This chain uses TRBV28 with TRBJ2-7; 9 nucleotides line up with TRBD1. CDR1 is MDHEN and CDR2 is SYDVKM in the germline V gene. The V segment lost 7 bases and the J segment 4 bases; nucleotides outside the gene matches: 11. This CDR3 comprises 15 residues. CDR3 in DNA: TGTGCCAGCACCTCCCCGGGACAGGGCATTTACGAGCAGTACTTC. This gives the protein CASTSPGQGIYEQYF.

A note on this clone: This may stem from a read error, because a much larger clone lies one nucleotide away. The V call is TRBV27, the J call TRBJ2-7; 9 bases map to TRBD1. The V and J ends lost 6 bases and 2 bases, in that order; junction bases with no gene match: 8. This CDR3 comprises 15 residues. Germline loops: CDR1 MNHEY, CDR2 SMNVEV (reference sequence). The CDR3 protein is CASSSSGTGPYEQYF. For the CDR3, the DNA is TGTGCCAGCAGCTCCTCCGGGACAGGGCCCTACGAGCAGTACTTC.

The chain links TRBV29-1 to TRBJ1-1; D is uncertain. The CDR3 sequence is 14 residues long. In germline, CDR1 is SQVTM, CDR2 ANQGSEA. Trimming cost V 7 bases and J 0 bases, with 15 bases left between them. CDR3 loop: CSAFRFQVNTEAFF. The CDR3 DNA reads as TGCAGCGCCTTTCGGTTCCAGGTGAACACTGAAGCTTTCTTT.

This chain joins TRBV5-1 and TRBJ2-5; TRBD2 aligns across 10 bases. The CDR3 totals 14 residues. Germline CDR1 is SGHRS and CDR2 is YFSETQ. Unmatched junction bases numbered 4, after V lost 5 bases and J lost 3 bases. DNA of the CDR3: TGCGCCAGCAGTAGTCTAGCGGGAGAAGAGACCCAGTACTTC. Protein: CASSSLAGEETQYF. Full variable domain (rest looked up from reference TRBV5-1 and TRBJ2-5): KAGVTQTPRYLIKTRGQQVTLSCSPISGHRSVSWYQQTPGQGLQFLFEYFSETQRNKGNFPGRFSGRQFSNSRSEMNVSTLELGDSALYLCASSSLAGEETQYFGPGTRLLVL.

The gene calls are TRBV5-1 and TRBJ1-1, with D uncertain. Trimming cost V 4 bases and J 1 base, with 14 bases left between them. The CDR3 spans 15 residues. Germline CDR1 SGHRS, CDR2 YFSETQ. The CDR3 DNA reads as TGCGCCAGCAGCGTTGAGCCCACGACGAACACTGAAGCTTTCTTT. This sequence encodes CASSVEPTTNTEAFF.

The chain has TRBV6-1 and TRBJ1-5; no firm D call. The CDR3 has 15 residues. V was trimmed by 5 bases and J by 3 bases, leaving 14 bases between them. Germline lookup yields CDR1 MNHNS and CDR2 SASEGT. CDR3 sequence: CASSRRDGFNQPQHF. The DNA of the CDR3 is TGTGCCAGCAGTAGAAGAGACGGATTCAATCAGCCCCAGCATTTT.

CDR3 DNA: TGTGCCAGCAGTCCAAGACAGGTGACCTACGAGCAGTACTTC. This codes for CASSPRQVTYEQYF. The chain is built from TRBV27 and TRBJ2-7; D is possibly TRBD1 (6 bases). Germline-derived CDR1 and CDR2 are MNHEY and SMNVEV (reference sequence). Between the trimmed V and J ends, which lost 5 bases and 2 bases, there was a span of 13 bases. The CDR3 runs 14 residues.

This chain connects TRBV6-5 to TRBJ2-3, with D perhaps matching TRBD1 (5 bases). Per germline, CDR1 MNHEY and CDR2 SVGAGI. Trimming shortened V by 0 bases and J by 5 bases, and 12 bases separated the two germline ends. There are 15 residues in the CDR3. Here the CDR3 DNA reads TGTGCCAGCAGTTACTCGCCGACAGCTAAAGATACGCAGTATTTT. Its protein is CASSYSPTAKDTQYF.

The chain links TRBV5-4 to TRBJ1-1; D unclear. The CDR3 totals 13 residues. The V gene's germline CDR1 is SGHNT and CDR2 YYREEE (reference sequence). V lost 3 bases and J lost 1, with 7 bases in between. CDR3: CASSSGRNTEAFF. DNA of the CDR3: TGTGCCAGCAGCTCGGGCAGGAACACTGAAGCTTTCTTT.

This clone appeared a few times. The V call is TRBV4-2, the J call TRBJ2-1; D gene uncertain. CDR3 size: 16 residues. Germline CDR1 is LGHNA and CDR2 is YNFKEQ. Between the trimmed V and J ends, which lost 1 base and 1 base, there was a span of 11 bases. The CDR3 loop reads CASSQGAGRSYNEQFF. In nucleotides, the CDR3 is TGTGCCAGCAGCCAAGGGGCTGGACGATCCTACAATGAGCAGTTCTTC.

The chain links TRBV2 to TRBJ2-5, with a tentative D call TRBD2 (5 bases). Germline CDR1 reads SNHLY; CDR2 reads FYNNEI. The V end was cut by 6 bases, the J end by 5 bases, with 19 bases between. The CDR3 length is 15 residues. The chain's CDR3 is CASSETGFGVETQYF. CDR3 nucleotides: TGTGCCAGCAGCGAAACGGGATTTGGGGTGGAGACCCAGTACTTC.

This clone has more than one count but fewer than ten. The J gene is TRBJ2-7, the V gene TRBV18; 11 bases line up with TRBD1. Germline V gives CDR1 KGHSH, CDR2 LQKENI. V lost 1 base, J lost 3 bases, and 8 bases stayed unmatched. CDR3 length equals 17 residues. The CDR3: CASSPRVGTGGNYEQYF. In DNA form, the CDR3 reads TGTGCCAGCTCACCACGGGTAGGGACAGGGGGGAACTACGAGCAGTACTTC.

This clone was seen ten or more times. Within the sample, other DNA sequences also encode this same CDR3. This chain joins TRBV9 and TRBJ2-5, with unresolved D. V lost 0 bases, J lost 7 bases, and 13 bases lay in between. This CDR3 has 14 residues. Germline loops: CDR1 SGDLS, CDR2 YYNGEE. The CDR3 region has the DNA TGTGCCAGCAGCGTAGGCGGTGGCACGGGGACCCAGTACTTC. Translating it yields CASSVGGGTGTQYF.

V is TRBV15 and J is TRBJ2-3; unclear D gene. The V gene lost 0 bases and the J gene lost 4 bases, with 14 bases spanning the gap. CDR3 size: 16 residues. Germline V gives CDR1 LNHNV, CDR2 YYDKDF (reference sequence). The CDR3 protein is CATSRDSASRPDTQYF. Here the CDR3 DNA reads TGTGCCACCAGCAGAGATTCTGCTTCCCGGCCAGATACGCAGTATTTT. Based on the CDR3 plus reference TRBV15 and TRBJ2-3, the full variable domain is DAMVIQNPRYQVTQFGKPVTLSCSQTLNHNVMYWYQQKSSQAPKLLFHYYDKDFNNEADTPDNFQSRRPNTSFCFLDIRSPGLGDTAMYLCATSRDSASRPDTQYFGPGTRLTVL.

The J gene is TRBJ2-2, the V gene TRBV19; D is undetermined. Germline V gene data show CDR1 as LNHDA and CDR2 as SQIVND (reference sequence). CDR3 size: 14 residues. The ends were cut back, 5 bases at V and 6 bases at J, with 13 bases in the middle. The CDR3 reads CASSSGSSAGELFF. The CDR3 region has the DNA TGTGCCAGTAGTTCCGGGTCCTCCGCCGGGGAGCTGTTTTTT.

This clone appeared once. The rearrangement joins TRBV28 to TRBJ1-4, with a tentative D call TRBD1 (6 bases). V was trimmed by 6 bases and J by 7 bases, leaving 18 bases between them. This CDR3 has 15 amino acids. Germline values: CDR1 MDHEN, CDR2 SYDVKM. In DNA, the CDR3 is TGTGCCAGCAGCACACCCGGGGGCGCGGGTGAAAAACTGTTTTTT. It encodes CASSTPGGAGEKLFF.

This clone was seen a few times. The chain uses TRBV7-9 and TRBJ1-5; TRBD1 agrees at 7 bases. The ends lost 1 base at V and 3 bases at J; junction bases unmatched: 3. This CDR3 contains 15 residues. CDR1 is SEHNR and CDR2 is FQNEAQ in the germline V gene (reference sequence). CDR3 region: CASSLDRGNNQPQHF. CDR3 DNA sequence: TGTGCCAGCAGCTTAGACAGGGGAAACAATCAGCCCCAGCATTTT.

The CDR3 DNA follows: TGTGCCAGCAGTTTATATCTGAACTCCTACGAGCAGTACTTC. Translating it yields CASSLYLNSYEQYF. This rearrangement joins TRBV28 to TRBJ2-7; D call uncertain. The CDR3 sequence is 14 residues long. V lost 1 base and J lost 0, with 7 bases in between. CDR1 is MDHEN, CDR2 SYDVKM, per germline. Variable domain in full (rest from reference TRBV28 and TRBJ2-7): DVKVTQSSRYLVKRTGEKVFLECVQDMDHENMFWYRQDPGLGLRLIYFSYDVKMKEKGDIPEGYSVSREKKERFSLILESASTNQTSMYLCASSLYLNSYEQYFGPGTRLTVT.

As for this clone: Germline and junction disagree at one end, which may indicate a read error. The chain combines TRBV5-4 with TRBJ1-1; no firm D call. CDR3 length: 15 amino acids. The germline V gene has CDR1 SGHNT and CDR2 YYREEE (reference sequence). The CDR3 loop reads CASSLSGQLNTEAFF. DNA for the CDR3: TGCGCCAGCAGCTTGTCTGGTCAGCTGAACACTGAAGCTTTCTTT.

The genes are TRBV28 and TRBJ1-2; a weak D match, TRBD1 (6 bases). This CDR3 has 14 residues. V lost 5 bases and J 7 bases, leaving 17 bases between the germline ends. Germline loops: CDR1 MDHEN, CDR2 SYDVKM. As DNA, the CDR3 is TGTGCCAGCAGTGTGTCCGACAGGAGGGGTGGCTACACCTTC. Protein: CASSVSDRRGGYTF.

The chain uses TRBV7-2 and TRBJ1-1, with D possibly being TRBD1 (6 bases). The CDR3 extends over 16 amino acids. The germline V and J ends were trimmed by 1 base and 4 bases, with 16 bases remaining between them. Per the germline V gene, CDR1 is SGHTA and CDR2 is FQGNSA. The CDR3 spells CASSLVGGDWGTEAFF. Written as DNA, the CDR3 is TGTGCCAGCAGCTTAGTAGGGGGGGATTGGGGCACTGAAGCTTTCTTT.